The T cell receptor beta chain described here comes from a study of cytomegalovirus exposure and HLA in healthy donors. In the case of this clone: The antigen remains undetermined.

The primer mix had 60 Vbeta and 13 Jbeta primers. Here immunoSEQ multiplex PCR was the method, and the copy in TCRdb shows in-frame clones only, minus some. The table has some 240,000 clones, nearly 95% seen once. General study results and limits: Later analysis found that TCR beta chains associated with HLA were more clonally expanded than other, equally common chains.

The sequenced material came from PBMCs. This clonotype was sampled from a girl aged 2 to 9 in good health and CMV-seronegative.

The CDR3 bases are TGTGCCACCAGCAGAGTGGGGCGGAGGGGCTCCTACGAGCAGTACTTC. It translates to CATSRVGRRGSYEQYF. This sequence joins TRBV15 and TRBJ2-7; weak D call: TRBD2 (6 bases). V shed 1 base and J shed 0 bases, with 13 bases lying between them. Germline V gene lookup returns CDR1 LNHNV and CDR2 YYDKDF (reference sequence). CDR3 size: 16 residues.